This T cell receptor beta chain was profiled in a study of post-analysis software for immune sequencing data. Turning to the study itself: Disease trajectories encompassed relapsing-remitting, secondary progressive and progressive-relapsing multiple sclerosis. General study points: Batch-mates among the samples co-clustered strongly by F measure. Significantly decreased normalized Chao1 diversity was recorded for multiple sclerosis patients relative to controls.

Unique-molecular-identifier-tagged TCR beta cDNA libraries were used. TCRdb re-analysed the PCR reads in MiXCR, keeping a single row per CDR3 protein. The sample has approximately 260,000 distinct CDR3 sequences; 35% to 40% are singletons. To note about this clonotype: Its antigen is not known.

Sequencing was performed on blood. This clonotype was obtained from a girl aged 5-17 years with multiple sclerosis.

The CDR3 reads CASRAGSGDGELFF. The CDR3 DNA sequence: TGTGCCAGCAGAGCGGGGAGCGGGGACGGGGAGCTGTTTTTT. V usage is TRBV12-3 or TRBV12-4 and J usage is TRBJ2-2; 7 nucleotides match TRBD2. CDR3 length equals 14 residues. The junction had 8 bases not matched to a gene; V was cut back by 6 bases and J by 7 bases.